These 8 T cell receptor beta chains share one sample of origin, sequenced in a study of shared clonotypes between healthy human individuals. Clones were sequenced by immunoSEQ multiplex PCR, and TCRdb holds only the in-frame ones, with some missing. Of 950,000 to 1,100,000 clones in the sample, about 75% are singletons; the top ten hold roughly 1.4%. Sequencing was performed on memory CD4+ T cells sorted from blood. Subset described: CD45RA-negative fraction. These receptors all come from a young man in good health.

V gene TRBV5-1 combines with J gene TRBJ1-2; 9 bases are a match to TRBD1. J lost 4 bases, V lost 6 bases, and 10 bases had no gene match. CDR3 length: 15 amino acids. Germline-derived CDR1 and CDR2 are SGHRS and YFSETQ. CDR3 sequence: CASKGQGVNPYGYTF. The DNA of the CDR3 is TGCGCCAGCAAGGGACAGGGCGTTAATCCCTATGGCTACACCTTC.

The rearrangement uses TRBV5-1 and TRBJ2-5, with TRBD2 matching over 13 bases. The junction had 2 bases not matched to a gene; V was cut back by 4 bases and J by 5 bases. The CDR3 runs to 14 residues. Germline V gives CDR1 SGHRS, CDR2 YFSETQ. The CDR3 here is CASSPTSGGETQYF. Here the CDR3 DNA reads TGCGCCAGCAGCCCGACTAGCGGGGGGGAGACCCAGTACTTC.

This clone was recorded at least ten times. This rearrangement joins TRBV13 to TRBJ2-5; D is undetermined. V lost 4 bases and J lost 5, with 17 bases in between. The CDR3 is 15 amino acids. Germline CDR1 PRHDT, CDR2 FYEKMQ (reference sequence). The CDR3 coding sequence is TGTGCCAGCAGCTCCGCGTTTCGGGCGTTGGAGACCCAGTACTTC. Its protein is CASSSAFRALETQYF.

The table lists this clone with a few counts. The chain is built from TRBV11-2 and TRBJ1-1; D remains ambiguous. V was trimmed by 4 bases and J by 3 bases, leaving 15 bases between them. Per germline, CDR1 SGHAT and CDR2 FQNNGV. The length of the CDR3 is 15 residues. CDR3 protein: CASSSSVSKDTEAFF. For the CDR3, the DNA is TGTGCCAGCAGCTCATCTGTTAGTAAAGACACTGAAGCTTTCTTT.

The chain has TRBV6-1 and TRBJ2-7; D may be TRBD1 (5 bases). The germline V and J ends were trimmed by 4 bases and 0 bases, with 7 bases remaining between them. The CDR3 length is 13 residues. Germline V gene sequence: CDR1 MNHNS, CDR2 SASEGT. This CDR3 is CASSVGASYEQYF. CDR3 nucleotides: TGTGCCAGCAGTGTAGGGGCCTCCTACGAGCAGTACTTC.

The CDR3 DNA follows: TGTGCCAGCAGCTTAAAAGACACCGCCGGGGGAGAGACCCAGTACTTC. This sequence encodes CASSLKDTAGGETQYF. The chain recombines TRBV7-9 with TRBJ2-5; D may be TRBD2 (6 bases). The CDR3 has 16 residues. The V gene's germline CDR1 is SEHNR and CDR2 FQNEAQ (reference sequence). With 2 bases removed from V and 4 bases from J, the gap between germline ends came to 17 bases.

Worth noting for this clone: Other DNA sequences in this specimen translate into the identical CDR3. The J gene is TRBJ1-2, the V gene TRBV30, with D possibly matching TRBD1 (5 bases). V dropped 3 bases and J dropped 7 bases, with 9 bases sitting between them. Germline loops: CDR1 GTSNPN, CDR2 SVGIG (reference sequence). The CDR3 extends over 11 amino acids. The CDR3 DNA sequence: TGTGCCTGGAGGCCGGGGGGTGGCTACACCTTC. Its protein is CAWRPGGGYTF.

This clone was found once. The rearrangement links TRBV18 to TRBJ2-5; D is perhaps TRBD1 (6 bases). V lost 6 bases to trimming and J lost 5 bases, with 10 bases between them. The CDR3 totals 12 residues. The V gene's germline CDR1 is KGHSH and CDR2 LQKENI. CDR3 coding DNA: TGTGCCAGCTCCGGACAGCTGGAGACCCAGTACTTC. It specifies CASSGQLETQYF.